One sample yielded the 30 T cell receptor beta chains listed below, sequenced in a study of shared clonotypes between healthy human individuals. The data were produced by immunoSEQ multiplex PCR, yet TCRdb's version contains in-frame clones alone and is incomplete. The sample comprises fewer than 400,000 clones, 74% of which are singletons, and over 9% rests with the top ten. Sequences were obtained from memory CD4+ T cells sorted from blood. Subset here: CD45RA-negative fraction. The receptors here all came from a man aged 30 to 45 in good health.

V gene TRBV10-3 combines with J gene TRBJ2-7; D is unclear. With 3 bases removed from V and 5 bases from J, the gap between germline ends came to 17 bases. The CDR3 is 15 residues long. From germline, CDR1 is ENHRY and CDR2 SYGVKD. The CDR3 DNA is TGTGCCATCAGTGAAAGGTCTCAGGTACGAAACGAGCAGTACTTC. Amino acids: CAISERSQVRNEQYF.

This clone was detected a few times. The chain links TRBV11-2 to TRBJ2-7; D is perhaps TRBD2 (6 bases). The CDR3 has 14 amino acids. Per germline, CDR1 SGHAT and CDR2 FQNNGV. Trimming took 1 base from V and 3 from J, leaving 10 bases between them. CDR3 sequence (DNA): TGTGCCAGCAGCTTAGCGGGGGTGCACTACGAGCAGTACTTC. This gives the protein CASSLAGVHYEQYF.

The CDR3 DNA sequence: TGCAGCGTTGCCCCCGAGACAGGTAACGAGCAGTACTTC. Protein: CSVAPETGNEQYF. The chain combines TRBV29-1 with TRBJ2-7; possible D gene TRBD1, 6 bases. This CDR3 has 13 residues. The ends were cut back, 4 bases at V and 5 bases at J, with 15 bases in the middle. The germline V gene encodes CDR1 SQVTM and CDR2 ANQGSEA.

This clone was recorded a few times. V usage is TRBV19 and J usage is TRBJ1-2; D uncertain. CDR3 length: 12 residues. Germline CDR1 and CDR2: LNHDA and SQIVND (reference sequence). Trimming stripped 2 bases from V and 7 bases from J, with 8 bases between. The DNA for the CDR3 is TGTGCCAGTAGTATAAGCCTAGGTGGCTACACCTTC. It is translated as CASSISLGGYTF.

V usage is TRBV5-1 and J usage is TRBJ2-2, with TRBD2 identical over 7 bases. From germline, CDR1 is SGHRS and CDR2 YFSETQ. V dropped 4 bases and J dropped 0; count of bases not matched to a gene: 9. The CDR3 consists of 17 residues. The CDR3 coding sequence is TGCGCCAGCAGCCCACCCCTGCGGGAGTCGAACACCGGGGAGCTGTTTTTT. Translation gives CASSPPLRESNTGELFF.

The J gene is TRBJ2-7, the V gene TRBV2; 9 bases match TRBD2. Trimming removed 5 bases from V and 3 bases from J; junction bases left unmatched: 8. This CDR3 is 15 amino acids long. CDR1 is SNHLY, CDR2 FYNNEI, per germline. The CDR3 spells CASSLTSGRNYEQYF. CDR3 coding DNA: TGTGCCAGCAGTCTTACTAGCGGGCGCAACTACGAGCAGTACTTC. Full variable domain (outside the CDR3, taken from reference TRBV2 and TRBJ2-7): EPEVTQTPSHQVTQMGQEVILRCVPISNHLYFYWYRQILGQKVEFLVSFYNNEISEKSEIFDDQFSVERPDGSNFTLKIRSTKLEDSAMYFCASSLTSGRNYEQYFGPGTRLTVT.

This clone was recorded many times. CDR3 DNA: TGTGCCAGCAGCCCAAGTCGGGGAAGCGTCGGAAAACTGTTTTTT. It codes for CASSPSRGSVGKLFF. J is TRBJ1-4 and V is TRBV4-2; D gene unclear. The V and J ends lost 4 bases and 10 bases respectively, with 19 bases between them. The CDR3 totals 15 residues. The V gene's germline CDR1 is LGHNA and CDR2 YNFKEQ.

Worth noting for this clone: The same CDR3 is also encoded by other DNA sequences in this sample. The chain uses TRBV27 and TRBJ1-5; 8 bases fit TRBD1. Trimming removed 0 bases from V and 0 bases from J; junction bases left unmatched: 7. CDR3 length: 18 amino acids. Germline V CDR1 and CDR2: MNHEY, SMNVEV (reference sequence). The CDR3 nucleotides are TGTGCCAGCAGTTTATCGGGACAGGTGCTCTATAGCAATCAGCCCCAGCATTTT. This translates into CASSLSGQVLYSNQPQHF.

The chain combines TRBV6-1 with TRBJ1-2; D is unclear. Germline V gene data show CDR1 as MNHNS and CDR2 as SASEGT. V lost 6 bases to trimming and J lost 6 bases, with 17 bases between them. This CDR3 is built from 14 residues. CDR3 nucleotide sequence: TGTGCCAGCAGCCCGGTTGGGCGGTCGAATGGCTACACCTTC. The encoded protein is CASSPVGRSNGYTF.

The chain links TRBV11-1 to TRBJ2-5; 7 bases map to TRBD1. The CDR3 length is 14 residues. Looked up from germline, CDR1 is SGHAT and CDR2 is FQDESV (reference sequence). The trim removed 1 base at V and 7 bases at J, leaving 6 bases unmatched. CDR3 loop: CASSLEGGEWTQYF. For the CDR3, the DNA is TGTGCCAGCAGCTTAGAAGGGGGCGAGTGGACCCAGTACTTC.

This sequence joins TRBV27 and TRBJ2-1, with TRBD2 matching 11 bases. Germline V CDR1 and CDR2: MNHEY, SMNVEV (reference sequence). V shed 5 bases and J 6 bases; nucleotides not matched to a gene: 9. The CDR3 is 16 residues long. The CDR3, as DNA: TGTGCCAGCAGTCCCCAGACTAGCGGGACTTTCAATGAGCAGTTCTTC. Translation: CASSPQTSGTFNEQFF.

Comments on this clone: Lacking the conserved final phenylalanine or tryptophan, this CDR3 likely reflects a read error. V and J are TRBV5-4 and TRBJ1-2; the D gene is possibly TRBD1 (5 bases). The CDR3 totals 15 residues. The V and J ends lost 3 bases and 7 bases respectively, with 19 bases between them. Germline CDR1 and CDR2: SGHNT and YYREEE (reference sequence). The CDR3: CASSSRVGRRGGYTL. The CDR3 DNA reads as TGTGCCAGCAGCTCCAGGGTAGGGAGACGTGGTGGCTACACCCTC.

The CDR3 region is CASSEWRQGVDTGELFF. The CDR3 DNA is TGTGCCAGCAGTGAATGGCGACAGGGAGTCGACACCGGGGAGCTGTTTTTT. This chain links TRBV25-1 with TRBJ2-2; TRBD1 agrees at 7 bases. Germline V lookup: CDR1 MGHDK, CDR2 SYGVNS. This CDR3 has 17 amino acids. J was trimmed by 3 bases and V by 1 base; bases with no gene match: 8.

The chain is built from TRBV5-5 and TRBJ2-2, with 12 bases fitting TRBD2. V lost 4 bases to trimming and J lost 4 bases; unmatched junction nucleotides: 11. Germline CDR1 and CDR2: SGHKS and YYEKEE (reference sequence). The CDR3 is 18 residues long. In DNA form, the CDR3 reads TGTGCCAGCAGCGCTGGACTAGCGGGGACCCCTAGCACCGGGGAGCTGTTTTTT. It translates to CASSAGLAGTPSTGELFF.

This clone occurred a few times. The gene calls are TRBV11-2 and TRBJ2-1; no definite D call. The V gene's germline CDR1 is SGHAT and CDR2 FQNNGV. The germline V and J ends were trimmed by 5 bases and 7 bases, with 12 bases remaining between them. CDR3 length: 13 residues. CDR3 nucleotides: TGTGCCAGCAGCCACTCCGAGTTGAATGAGCAGTTCTTC. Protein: CASSHSELNEQFF.

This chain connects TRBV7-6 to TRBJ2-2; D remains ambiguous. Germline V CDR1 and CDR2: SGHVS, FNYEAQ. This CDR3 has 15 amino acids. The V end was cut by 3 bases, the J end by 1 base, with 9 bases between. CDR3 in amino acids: CASSFIRVNTGELFF. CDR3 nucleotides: TGTGCCAGCAGCTTTATCCGGGTGAACACCGGGGAGCTGTTTTTT.

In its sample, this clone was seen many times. The CDR3 region is CASSQERSLADTDTQYF. Written as DNA, the CDR3 is TGCGCCAGCAGCCAAGAACGGTCGCTAGCGGACACAGATACGCAGTATTTT. The chain recombines TRBV4-1 with TRBJ2-3, with TRBD2 identical over 7 bases. The CDR3 is 17 residues long. With V trimmed by 0 bases and J by 2 bases, 8 bases remained unmatched. The germline gives CDR1 MGHRA, CDR2 YSYEKL.

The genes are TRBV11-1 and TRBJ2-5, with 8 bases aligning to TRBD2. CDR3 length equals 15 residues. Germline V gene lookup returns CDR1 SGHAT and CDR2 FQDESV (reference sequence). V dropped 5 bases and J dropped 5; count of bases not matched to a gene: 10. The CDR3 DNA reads TGTGCCAGCAGCATAGGGTCGACTAGCGCGGAGACCCAGTACTTC. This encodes CASSIGSTSAETQYF.

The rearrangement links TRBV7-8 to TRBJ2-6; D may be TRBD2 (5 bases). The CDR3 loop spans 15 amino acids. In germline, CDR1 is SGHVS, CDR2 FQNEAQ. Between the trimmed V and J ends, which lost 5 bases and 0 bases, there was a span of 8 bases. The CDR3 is CASSQGSSGANVLTF. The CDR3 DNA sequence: TGTGCCAGCAGCCAAGGGAGCTCTGGGGCCAACGTCCTGACTTTC.

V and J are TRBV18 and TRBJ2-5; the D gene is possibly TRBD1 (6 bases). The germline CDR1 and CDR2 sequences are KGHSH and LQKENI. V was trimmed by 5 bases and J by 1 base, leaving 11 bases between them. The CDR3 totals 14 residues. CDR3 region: CASSGRGFQETQYF. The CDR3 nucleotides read TGTGCCAGCTCAGGCAGGGGCTTCCAAGAGACCCAGTACTTC.

The CDR3 nucleotides are TGCGCCAGCAGCCAAGTGGGCAGGGGAAGCGGCTACACCTTC. Protein product: CASSQVGRGSGYTF. The J gene is TRBJ1-2, the V gene TRBV4-3; D might be TRBD1 (6 bases). This CDR3 is 14 amino acids long. Trimming pared 1 base from V and 8 bases from J, leaving 14 bases between. CDR1 is LGHNA and CDR2 is YSLEER in the germline V gene.

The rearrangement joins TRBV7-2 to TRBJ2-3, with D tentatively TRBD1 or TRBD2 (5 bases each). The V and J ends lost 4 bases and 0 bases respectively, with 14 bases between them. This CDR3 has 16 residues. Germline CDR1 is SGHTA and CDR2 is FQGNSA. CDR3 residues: CASSSRDRPSTDTQYF. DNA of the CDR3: TGTGCCAGCAGCTCCCGGGACCGGCCTAGCACAGATACGCAGTATTTT.

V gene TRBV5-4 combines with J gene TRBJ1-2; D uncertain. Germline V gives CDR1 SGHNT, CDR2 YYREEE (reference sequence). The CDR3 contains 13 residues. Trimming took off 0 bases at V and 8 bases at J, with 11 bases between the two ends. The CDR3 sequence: CASSLAAGGGYTF. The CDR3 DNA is TGTGCCAGCAGCTTGGCCGCAGGAGGGGGCTACACCTTC.

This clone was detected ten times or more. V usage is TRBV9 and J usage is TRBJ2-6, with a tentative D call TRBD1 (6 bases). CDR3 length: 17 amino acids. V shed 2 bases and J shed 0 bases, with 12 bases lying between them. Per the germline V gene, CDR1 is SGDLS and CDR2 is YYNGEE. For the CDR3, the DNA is TGTGCCAGCAGCGTGGACAGTGATTACTCTGGGGCCAACGTCCTGACTTTC. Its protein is CASSVDSDYSGANVLTF.

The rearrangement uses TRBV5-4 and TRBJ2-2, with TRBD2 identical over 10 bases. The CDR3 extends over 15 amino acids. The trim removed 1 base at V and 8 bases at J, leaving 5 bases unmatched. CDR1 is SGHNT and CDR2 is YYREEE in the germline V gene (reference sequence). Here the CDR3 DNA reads TGTGCCAGCAGCTTGTCAGCTAGCGGGGGTGGGGAGCTGTTTTTT. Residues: CASSLSASGGGELFF.

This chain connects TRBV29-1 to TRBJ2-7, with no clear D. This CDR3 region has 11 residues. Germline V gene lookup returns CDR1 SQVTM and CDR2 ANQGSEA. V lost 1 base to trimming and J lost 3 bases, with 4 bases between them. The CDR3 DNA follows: TGCAGCGTTGAAGCCGACTACGAGCAGTACTTC. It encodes CSVEADYEQYF.

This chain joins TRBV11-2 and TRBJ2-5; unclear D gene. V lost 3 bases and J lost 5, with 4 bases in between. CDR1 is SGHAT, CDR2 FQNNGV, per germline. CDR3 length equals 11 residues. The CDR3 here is CASSLWETQYF. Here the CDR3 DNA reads TGTGCCAGCAGCTTGTGGGAGACCCAGTACTTC.

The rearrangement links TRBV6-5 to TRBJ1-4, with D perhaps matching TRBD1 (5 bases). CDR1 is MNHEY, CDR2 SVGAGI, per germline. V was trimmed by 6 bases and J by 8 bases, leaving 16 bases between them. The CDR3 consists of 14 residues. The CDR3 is CASSPWGGDEKLFF. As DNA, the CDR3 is TGTGCCAGCAGCCCTTGGGGGGGGGACGAAAAACTGTTTTTT.

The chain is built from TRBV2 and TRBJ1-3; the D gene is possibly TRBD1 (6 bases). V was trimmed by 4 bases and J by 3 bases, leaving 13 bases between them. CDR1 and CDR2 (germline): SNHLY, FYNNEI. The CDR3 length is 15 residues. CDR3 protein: CASSVQGTSGNTIYF. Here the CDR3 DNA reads TGTGCCAGCAGTGTTCAGGGGACGAGTGGAAACACCATATATTTT.

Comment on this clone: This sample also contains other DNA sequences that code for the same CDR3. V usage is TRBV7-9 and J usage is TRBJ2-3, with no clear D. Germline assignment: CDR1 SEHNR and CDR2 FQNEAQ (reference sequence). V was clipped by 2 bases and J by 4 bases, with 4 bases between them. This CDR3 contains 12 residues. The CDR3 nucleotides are TGTGCCAGCAGCTTAAGTGCAGATACGCAGTATTTT. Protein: CASSLSADTQYF.